Following are 6 T cell receptor beta chains from one sample sequenced in a study of beta chain features in type 1 diabetes (dated by TCRdb to between 2017 and 2018). Library preparation was by the immunoSEQ multiplex PCR assay. The High Capacity cDNA Reverse Transcription Kit was used to reverse transcribe all of the isolated RNA, meaning that expressed TCRB transcripts were what got sequenced. TCRdb obtained this table from immuneACCESS and retained in-frame rearrangements with V and J assigned. These tables miss some clones; where compared with another copy, unresolved V genes account for less than half of the shortfall, and the remainder is unexplained. The sample has approximately 140,000 clones on record, less than 10% of them singletons. The ten largest clones add up to 0.55% to 0.65% of the sample. Sequencing input: central memory CD4+ T cells from blood. All receptors come from a woman between 40 and 50 years old in good health.

The CDR3 loop is CASSPPKGADNYGYTF. CDR3 in DNA: TGTGCCAGCTCACCACCGAAGGGGGCCGATAACTATGGCTACACCTTC. The chain joins TRBV18 to TRBJ1-2, with 7 bases identical to TRBD1. The CDR3 sequence is 16 residues long. With V trimmed by 0 bases and J by 1 base, 5 bases remained unmatched. From germline, CDR1 is KGHSH and CDR2 LQKENI.

The chain couples TRBV27 to TRBJ1-6; possible D gene TRBD1, 5 bases. Per the germline V gene, CDR1 is MNHEY and CDR2 is SMNVEV (reference sequence). Deletions cut 5 bases from V and 0 bases from J, with 14 bases between. The CDR3 consists of 17 residues. CDR3 protein: CASSLTRRGSYNSPLHF. The CDR3, as DNA: TGTGCCAGCAGTCTCACCCGTAGGGGCTCCTATAATTCACCCCTCCACTTT.

This clone was counted at least ten times. This chain links TRBV29-1 with TRBJ1-1, with D unclear. V lost 6 bases to trimming and J lost 1 base, with 6 bases between them. Germline-derived CDR1 and CDR2 are SQVTM and ANQGSEA. CDR3 size: 11 residues. CDR3 in DNA: TGCAGCGTGTTTAGGAACACTGAAGCTTTCTTT. This encodes CSVFRNTEAFF.

Ten or more counts support this clone. The chain carries TRBV29-1 and TRBJ2-5; D perhaps matches TRBD1 (6 bases). V was shortened by 3 bases and J by 7 bases, with 9 bases between the two germline ends. Germline V gene sequence: CDR1 SQVTM, CDR2 ANQGSEA. The CDR3 length is 11 residues. The CDR3 protein is CSVDRGTTQYF. The DNA for the CDR3 is TGCAGCGTTGACAGGGGAACGACCCAGTACTTC.

V and J are TRBV6-1 and TRBJ2-1; TRBD2 aligns across 8 bases. The V gene's germline CDR1 is MNHNS and CDR2 SASEGT. V dropped 2 bases and J dropped 7; count of bases not matched to a gene: 7. The CDR3 length is 15 residues. The CDR3 nucleotides are TGTGCCAGCAGTGAATCGGGGGGGCGCAATAATGAGCAGTTCTTC. As protein: CASSESGGRNNEQFF.

This clone was observed a few times. The chain employs TRBV7-2 and TRBJ2-3, with TRBD2 identical over 9 bases. This CDR3 region has 15 residues. The junction had 6 bases not matched to a gene; V was cut back by 3 bases and J by 5 bases. The V gene's germline CDR1 is SGHTA and CDR2 FQGNSA. The CDR3 bases are TGTGCCAGCAGCTTGGGGCTAGCGGGGATAGATACGCAGTATTTT. This translates into CASSLGLAGIDTQYF.